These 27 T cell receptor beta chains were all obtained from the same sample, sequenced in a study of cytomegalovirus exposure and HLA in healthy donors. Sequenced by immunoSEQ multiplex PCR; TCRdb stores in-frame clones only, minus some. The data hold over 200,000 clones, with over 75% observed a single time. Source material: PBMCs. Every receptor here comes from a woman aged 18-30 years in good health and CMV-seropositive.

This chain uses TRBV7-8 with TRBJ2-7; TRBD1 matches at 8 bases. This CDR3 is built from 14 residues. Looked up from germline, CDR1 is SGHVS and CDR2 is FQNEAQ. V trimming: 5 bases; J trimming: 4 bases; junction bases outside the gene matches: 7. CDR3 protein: CASSPGTGAYEQYF. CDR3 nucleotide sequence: TGTGCCAGCAGCCCGGGGACAGGAGCTTACGAGCAGTACTTC.

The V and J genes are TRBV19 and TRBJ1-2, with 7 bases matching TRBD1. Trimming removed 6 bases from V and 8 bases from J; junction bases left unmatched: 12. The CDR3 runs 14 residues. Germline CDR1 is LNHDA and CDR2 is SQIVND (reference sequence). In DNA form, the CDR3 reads TGTGCCAGTAGCCCACAGGGGATAACGGGGGGCTACACCTTC. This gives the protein CASSPQGITGGYTF.

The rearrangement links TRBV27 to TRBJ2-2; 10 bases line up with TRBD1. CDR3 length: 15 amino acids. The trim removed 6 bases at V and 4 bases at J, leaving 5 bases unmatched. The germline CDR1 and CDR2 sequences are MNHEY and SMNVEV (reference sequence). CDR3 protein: CASRRQGARTGELFF. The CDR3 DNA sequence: TGTGCCAGCAGGCGACAGGGGGCTCGCACCGGGGAGCTGTTTTTT.

Here the CDR3 reads CASSLLQDNQPQHF. The CDR3 nucleotides are TGTGCCAGCAGCTTATTACAGGACAATCAGCCCCAGCATTTT. This rearrangement joins TRBV7-9 to TRBJ1-5; a possible D gene is TRBD1 (5 bases). V gave up 2 bases and J gave up 3 bases, with 8 bases separating them. The CDR3 has 14 residues. CDR1 and CDR2 from the germline V gene are SEHNR and FQNEAQ (reference sequence).

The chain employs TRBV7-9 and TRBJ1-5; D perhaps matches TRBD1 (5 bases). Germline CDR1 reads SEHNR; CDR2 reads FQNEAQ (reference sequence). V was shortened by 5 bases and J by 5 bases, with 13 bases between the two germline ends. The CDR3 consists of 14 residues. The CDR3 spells CASSQTVGDQPQHF. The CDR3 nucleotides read TGTGCCAGCAGCCAGACGGTAGGGGATCAGCCCCAGCATTTT.

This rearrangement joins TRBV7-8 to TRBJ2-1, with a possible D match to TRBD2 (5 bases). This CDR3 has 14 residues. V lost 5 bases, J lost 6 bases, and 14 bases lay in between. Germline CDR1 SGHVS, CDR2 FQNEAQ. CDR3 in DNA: TGTGCCAGCAGCAACCGGGAACACTTCAATGAGCAGTTCTTC. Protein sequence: CASSNREHFNEQFF.

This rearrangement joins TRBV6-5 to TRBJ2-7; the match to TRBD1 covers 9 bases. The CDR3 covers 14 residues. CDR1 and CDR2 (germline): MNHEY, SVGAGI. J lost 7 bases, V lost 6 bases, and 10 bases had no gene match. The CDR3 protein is CASSPGDRVGEQYF. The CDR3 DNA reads TGTGCCAGCAGCCCAGGGGACAGGGTAGGTGAGCAGTACTTC.

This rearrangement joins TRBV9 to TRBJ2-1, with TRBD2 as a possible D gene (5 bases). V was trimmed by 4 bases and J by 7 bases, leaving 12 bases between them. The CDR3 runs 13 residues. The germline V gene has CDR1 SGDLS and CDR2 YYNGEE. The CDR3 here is CASSSGGGNEQFF. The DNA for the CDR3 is TGTGCCAGCAGCTCCGGAGGTGGGAATGAGCAGTTCTTC.

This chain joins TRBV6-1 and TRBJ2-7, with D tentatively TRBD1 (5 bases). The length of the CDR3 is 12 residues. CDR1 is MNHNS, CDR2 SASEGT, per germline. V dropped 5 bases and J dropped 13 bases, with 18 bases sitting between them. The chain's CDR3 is CASSNLAPGRYF. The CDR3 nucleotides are TGTGCCAGCAGTAATCTCGCCCCAGGGCGCTACTTC.

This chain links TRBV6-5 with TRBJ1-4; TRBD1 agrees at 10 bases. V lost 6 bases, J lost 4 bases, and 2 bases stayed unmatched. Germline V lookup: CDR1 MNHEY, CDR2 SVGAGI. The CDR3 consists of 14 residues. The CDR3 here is CASSRDRGNEKLFF. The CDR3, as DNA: TGTGCCAGCAGCCGGGACAGGGGTAATGAAAAACTGTTTTTT.

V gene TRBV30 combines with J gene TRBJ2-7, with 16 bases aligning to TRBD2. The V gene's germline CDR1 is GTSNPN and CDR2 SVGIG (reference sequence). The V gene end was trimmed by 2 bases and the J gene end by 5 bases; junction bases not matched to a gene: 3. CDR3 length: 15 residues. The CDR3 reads CAWSPGLAGGNEQYF. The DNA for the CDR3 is TGTGCCTGGAGTCCGGGACTAGCGGGAGGGAACGAGCAGTACTTC.

The CDR3 region is CAWEAGGSNTGELFF. The DNA for the CDR3 is TGTGCCTGGGAAGCGGGAGGGTCAAACACCGGGGAGCTGTTTTTT. The chain uses TRBV30 and TRBJ2-2; TRBD2 agrees at 10 bases. The CDR3 length is 15 residues. With 5 bases clipped from V and 2 bases from J, the junction kept 5 bases outside the gene matches. Germline lookup yields CDR1 GTSNPN and CDR2 SVGIG (reference sequence).

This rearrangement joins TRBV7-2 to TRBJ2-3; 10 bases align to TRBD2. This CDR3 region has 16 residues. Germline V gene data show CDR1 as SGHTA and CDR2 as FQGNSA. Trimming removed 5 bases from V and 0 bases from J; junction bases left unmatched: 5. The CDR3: CASSPGLAVSTDTQYF. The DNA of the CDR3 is TGTGCCAGCAGCCCAGGACTAGCGGTGAGCACAGATACGCAGTATTTT.

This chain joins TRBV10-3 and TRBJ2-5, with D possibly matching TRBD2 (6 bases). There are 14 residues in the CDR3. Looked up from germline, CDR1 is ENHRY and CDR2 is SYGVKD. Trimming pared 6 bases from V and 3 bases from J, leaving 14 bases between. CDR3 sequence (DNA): TGTGCCATCAGAGTTTCAGGAGGGGAAGAGACCCAGTACTTC. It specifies CAIRVSGGEETQYF.

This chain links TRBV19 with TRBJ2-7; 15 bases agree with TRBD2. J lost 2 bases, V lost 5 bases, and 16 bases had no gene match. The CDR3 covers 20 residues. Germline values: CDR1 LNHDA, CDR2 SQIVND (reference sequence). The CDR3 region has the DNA TGTGCCAGTAGTCTGACCGGGGTCCCGGGACTAGCGGGAGGAGCCTACGAGCAGTACTTC. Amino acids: CASSLTGVPGLAGGAYEQYF.

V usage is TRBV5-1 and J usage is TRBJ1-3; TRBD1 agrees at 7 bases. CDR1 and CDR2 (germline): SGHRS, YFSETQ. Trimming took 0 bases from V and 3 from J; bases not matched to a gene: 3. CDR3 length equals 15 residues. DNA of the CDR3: TGCGCCAGCAGCTTGGTGGGGGACAGTGGAAACACCATATATTTT. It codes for CASSLVGDSGNTIYF.

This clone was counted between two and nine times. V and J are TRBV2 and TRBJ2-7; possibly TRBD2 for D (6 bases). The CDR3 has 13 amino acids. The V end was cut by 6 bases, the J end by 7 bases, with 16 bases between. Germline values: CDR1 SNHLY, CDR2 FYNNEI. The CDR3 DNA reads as TGTGCCAGCAGCCGGGACTTGACGGGGGAGCAGTACTTC. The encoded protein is CASSRDLTGEQYF.

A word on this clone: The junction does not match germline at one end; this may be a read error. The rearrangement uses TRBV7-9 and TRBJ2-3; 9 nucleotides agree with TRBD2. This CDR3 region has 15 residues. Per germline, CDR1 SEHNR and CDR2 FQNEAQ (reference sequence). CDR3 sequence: CASSLAGQLTDTQYF. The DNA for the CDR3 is TGTGCCAGCAGCCTAGCGGGACAGTTGACAGATACGCAGTATTTT. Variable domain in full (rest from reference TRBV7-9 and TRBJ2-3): DTGVSQNPRHKITKRGQNVTFRCDPISEHNRLYWYRQTLGQGPEFLTYFQNEAQLEKSRLLSDRFSAERPKGSFSTLEIQRTEQGDSAMYLCASSLAGQLTDTQYFGPGTRLTVL.

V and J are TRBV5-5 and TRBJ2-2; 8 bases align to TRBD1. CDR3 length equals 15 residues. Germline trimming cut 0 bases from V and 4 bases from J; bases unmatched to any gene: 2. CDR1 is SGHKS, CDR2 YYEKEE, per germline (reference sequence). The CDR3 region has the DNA TGTGCCAGCAGCTTGGCCAGGGGGCTCACCGGGGAGCTGTTTTTT. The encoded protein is CASSLARGLTGELFF.

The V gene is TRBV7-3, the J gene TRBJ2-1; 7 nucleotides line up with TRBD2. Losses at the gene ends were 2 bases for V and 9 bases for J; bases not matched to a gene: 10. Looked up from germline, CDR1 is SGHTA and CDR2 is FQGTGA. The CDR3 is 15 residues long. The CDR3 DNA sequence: TGTGCCAGCAGCTTAGGTGCGGGAGATTCCGGTGAGCAGTTCTTC. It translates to CASSLGAGDSGEQFF.

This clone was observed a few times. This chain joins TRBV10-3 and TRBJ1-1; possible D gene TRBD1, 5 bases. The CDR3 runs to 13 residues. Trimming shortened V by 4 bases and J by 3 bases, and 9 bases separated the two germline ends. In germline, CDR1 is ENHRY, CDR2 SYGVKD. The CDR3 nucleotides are TGTGCCATCAGTGTTCAGGGATACACTGAAGCTTTCTTT. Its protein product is CAISVQGYTEAFF.

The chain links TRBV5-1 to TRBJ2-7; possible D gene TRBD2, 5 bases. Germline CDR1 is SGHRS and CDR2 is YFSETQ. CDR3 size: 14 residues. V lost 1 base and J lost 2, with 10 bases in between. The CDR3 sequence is CASSLKDGTYEQYF. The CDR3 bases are TGCGCCAGCAGCTTGAAGGACGGGACCTACGAGCAGTACTTC.

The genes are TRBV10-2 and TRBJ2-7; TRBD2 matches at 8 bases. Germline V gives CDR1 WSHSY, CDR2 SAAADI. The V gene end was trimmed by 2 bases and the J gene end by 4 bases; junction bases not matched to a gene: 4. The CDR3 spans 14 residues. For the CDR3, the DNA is TGCGCCAGCAGTGAGACGGGGGGGGTATACGAGCAGTACTTC. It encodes CASSETGGVYEQYF.

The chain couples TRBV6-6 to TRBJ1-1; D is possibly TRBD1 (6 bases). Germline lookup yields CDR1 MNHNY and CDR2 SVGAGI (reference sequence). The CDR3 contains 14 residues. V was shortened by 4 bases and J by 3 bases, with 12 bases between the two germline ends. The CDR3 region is CASSSDREYTEAFF. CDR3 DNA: TGTGCCAGCAGTTCGGACAGAGAGTACACTGAAGCTTTCTTT.

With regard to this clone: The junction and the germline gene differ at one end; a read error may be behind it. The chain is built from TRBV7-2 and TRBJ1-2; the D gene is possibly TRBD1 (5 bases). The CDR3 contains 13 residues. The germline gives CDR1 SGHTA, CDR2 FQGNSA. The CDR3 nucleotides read TGTGCCAGCAGCGCCCGACAGATCTATCGCTACACCTTC. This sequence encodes CASSARQIYRYTF.

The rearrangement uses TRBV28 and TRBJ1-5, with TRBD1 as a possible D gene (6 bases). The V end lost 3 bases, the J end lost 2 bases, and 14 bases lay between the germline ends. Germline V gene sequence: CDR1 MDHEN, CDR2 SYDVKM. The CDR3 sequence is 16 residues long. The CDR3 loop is CASSFRGAGGNQPQHF. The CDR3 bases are TGTGCCAGCAGTTTTCGGGGGGCAGGGGGCAATCAGCCCCAGCATTTT.

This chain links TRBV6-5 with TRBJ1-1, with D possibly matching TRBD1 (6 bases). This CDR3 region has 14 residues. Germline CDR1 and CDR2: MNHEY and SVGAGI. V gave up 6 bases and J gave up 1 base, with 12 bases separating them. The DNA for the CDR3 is TGTGCCAGCAGGCGGACAGCCTCGAACACTGAAGCTTTCTTT. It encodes CASRRTASNTEAFF.